This T cell receptor beta chain came from a study of T-cell reconstitution after alpha-beta-depleted transplantation in children. This clonotype was detected only a few times. This CDR3 has 14 residues. The ends were cut back, 6 bases at V and 5 bases at J, with 11 bases in the middle. Germline V CDR1 and CDR2: MNHNS, SASEGT. Preparation of the TCRbeta library was carried out with unique molecular identifiers. TCRdb re-derived calls from the PCR reads in MiXCR, one entry per CDR3 protein. The table includes 640,000 or so distinct CDR3 sequences, 16% detected once. The chain recombines TRBV6-1 with TRBJ1-6; D possibly corresponds to TRBD1 (5 bases). Sequenced here: PBMCs from the stem cell graft donor, sampled from the stem cell graft. This receptor was taken from a human donor who donated a stem cell graft to a child with acute myeloid leukemia. The CDR3 nucleotides read TGTGCCAGCAGAGGGGCAGAAGATAATTCACCCCTCCACTTT. Its translation is CASRGAEDNSPLHF.